In its sample, the clone carrying this T cell receptor (beta chain) was seen a few times. The antigen remains unidentified. These data originate in a study of neoadjuvant nivolumab and ipilimumab in lung cancer. Study results and caveats: From pretherapy to surgery, tumor richness and clonality rose with dual therapy. Resected tumors had greater TCR richness and clonality than uninvolved lung. Pretherapy blood TCR richness correlated positively with resected tumor richness.

Germline CDR1 is SGHAT and CDR2 is FQNNGV. The CDR3 sequence is 14 residues long. With 6 bases clipped from V and 4 bases from J, the junction kept 7 bases outside the gene matches. Data came from immunoSEQ multiplex PCR; TCRdb stores just in-frame clones and leaves some out. Among about 1,400 clones, about 86% were seen once, and the ten largest hold approximately 3.5%. This clonotype was sampled from an adult with non-small cell lung cancer. The chain employs TRBV11-2 and TRBJ2-7, with 9 bases aligning to TRBD1. Sequenced here: adjacent normal lung tissue, sampled after neoadjuvant nivolumab, alone or with ipilimumab, at or shortly before surgery. CDR3 in amino acids: CASRGQGGGYEQYF. In DNA, the CDR3 is TGTGCCAGCAGGGGACAGGGCGGGGGTTACGAGCAGTACTTC.